This paragraph covers one T cell receptor (beta chain) sequence. The target antigen is unknown. The length of the CDR3 is 12 residues. CDR1 is SGDLS, CDR2 YYNGEE, per germline. Trimming shortened V by 0 bases and J by 7 bases, and 5 bases separated the two germline ends. This record comes from a study of OX40 agonist ivuxolimab in advanced cancers. Background on the study: Partial responses were achieved by three patients: one hepatocellular carcinoma, two cutaneous melanoma. Study outcomes and limitations: More expanded clones were seen, on average, in CD8+ T cells than in CD4+.

Here immunoSEQ multiplex PCR was the method, and the copy in TCRdb shows in-frame clones only, minus some. There are 60,000 to 75,000 clones in the sample; approximately 94% occur only once, and less than 20% lies in the top ten. The sequence derives from an adult with an advanced solid tumor such as melanoma, head and neck, liver or kidney cancer. This chain joins TRBV9 and TRBJ2-1; weak D call: TRBD1 (5 bases). The sequencing here drew on CD4+ or CD8+ T cells sorted from blood, taken in a trial of the OX40 agonist ivuxolimab. The CDR3 coding sequence is TGTGCCAGCAGCGTAGGACAGAATGAGCAGTTCTTC. This sequence encodes CASSVGQNEQFF.